This entry describes one T cell receptor beta chain. The antigen is undetermined. The data were obtained in a study of CD8+ T cells in alopecia areata. Background on the study: Severity among treated patients was scored by the percentage of scalp area affected.

Extracted RNA was reverse transcribed into cDNA, the sequencing template. Generated by immunoSEQ multiplex PCR, the TCRdb table keeps only in-frame clones and is missing some. Among 90,000 to 150,000 clones listed, about half were seen once. As to treatment: oral pan-JAK inhibitor, 5-10 mg twice daily. The study's findings and limits: Tofacitinib significantly decreased scalp clonality and expanded CD8+ clones among top 100. Sharing of TCR sequences between patients (possibly for HLA-related reasons) was less clear than in mice.

Per germline, CDR1 SQVTM and CDR2 ANQGSEA. V lost 6 bases and J lost 0, with 15 bases in between. The CDR3 has 16 amino acids. The TCR comes from a human donor with alopecia areata. Material: CD4+ T cells sorted from blood, obtained at week 4, from a patient treated with tofacitinib. V and J are TRBV29-1 and TRBJ2-6; D may correspond to TRBD1 or TRBD2 (5 bases each). Here the CDR3 reads CSVGRNPNSGANVLTF. DNA for the CDR3: TGCAGCGTGGGACGGAATCCCAACTCTGGGGCCAACGTCCTGACTTTC.